These T cell receptor beta chains were read from a single sample in a study of human T cells and chemical hapten exposure. MiXCR, applied by TCRdb to the RACE reads, yields one record per CDR3 protein. The sample contains approximately 79,000 distinct CDR3 sequences, 8.5% of which appear only once. The sequences come from whole blood, collected in connection with sensitization to the hapten diphenylcyclopropenone (DPC). The receptors stem from a man aged 35-49 years with alopecia areata. Some clones in this sample may be carry-over from other donors' samples. Both conserved end residues are part of each CDR3. The size entry is marked missing in some rows and otherwise reads once, few, many or a size class.

v_call clone_size cdr3_aa
TRBV27 few CASSFTGPGLAGGPTDTQYF
TRBV7-9 few CASSPPSPSRDLLAKNIQYF
TRBV10-3 . CAISGQSEAFF
TRBV27 . CASSSQLAGAHEQYF
TRBV6-6 . CASSYSGRRNQPQHF
TRBV29-1 . CSVVPGEQFF
TRBV29-1 many CSVETGGTYGYTF
TRBV5-1 . CASSTFAGGETQYF
TRBV7-2 . CASSPTGGAVAKNIQYF
TRBV28 many CASQRAGAYEQYF
TRBV11-2 few CASSLTLPRISGNTIYF
TRBV6-2/TRBV6-3 few CASSRMDSNQPQHF
TRBV6-5 many CASSRWQGREKLFF